These 32 T cell receptor beta chains came from one sample sequenced in a study of cytomegalovirus exposure and HLA in healthy donors. Amplification used 60 Vbeta primers and 13 Jbeta primers. Only in-frame clones appear in the TCRdb table, and some are missing; sequencing was by immunoSEQ multiplex PCR. Among fewer than 200,000 clones, about nine tenths were seen once, and the ten largest hold around 0.99%. Sequenced input: PBMCs. The receptors were sampled from a boy under 10 years old in good health and CMV-seronegative.

The chain has TRBV28 and TRBJ2-1; maybe TRBD2 (6 bases). The V and J ends lost 3 bases and 0 bases respectively, with 27 bases between them. Germline CDR1 and CDR2: MDHEN and SYDVKM. The CDR3 is 21 amino acids. CDR3 residues: CASSFPGLRRDRRSSYNEQFF. In DNA form, the CDR3 reads TGTGCCAGCAGTTTCCCTGGTCTTAGGCGGGACCGAAGGAGCTCCTACAATGAGCAGTTCTTC.

The chain couples TRBV2 to TRBJ2-1, with D perhaps matching TRBD2 (7 bases). The CDR3 covers 14 residues. The germline V and J ends were trimmed by 7 bases and 4 bases, with 14 bases remaining between them. CDR1 is SNHLY and CDR2 is FYNNEI in the germline V gene. The CDR3 spells CASTGEGGYNEQFF. The CDR3 DNA sequence: TGTGCCAGCACCGGGGAGGGGGGATACAATGAGCAGTTCTTC.

The J gene is TRBJ1-2, the V gene TRBV19; no firm D call. Germline V gene data show CDR1 as LNHDA and CDR2 as SQIVND (reference sequence). V was shortened by 6 bases and J by 4 bases, with 15 bases between the two germline ends. The CDR3 sequence is 14 residues long. CDR3 amino acids: CASSRGLESYGYTF. CDR3 bases: TGTGCCAGTAGCCGGGGATTAGAGAGCTATGGCTACACCTTC. The complete variable domain, with remaining parts taken from reference TRBV19 and TRBJ1-2, reads DGGITQSPKYLFRKEGQNVTLSCEQNLNHDAMYWYRQDPGQGLRLIYYSQIVNDFQKGDIAEGYSVSREKKESFPLTVTSAQKNPTAFYLCASSRGLESYGYTFGSGTRLTVV.

This chain uses TRBV9 with TRBJ2-1; D possibly corresponds to TRBD2 (7 bases). Germline loops: CDR1 SGDLS, CDR2 YYNGEE. The CDR3 spans 16 residues. Trimming stripped 3 bases from V and 3 bases from J, with 16 bases between. For the CDR3, the DNA is TGTGCCAGCAGCGCGTCAAGGGGGGGCGGCTACAATGAGCAGTTCTTC. This translates into CASSASRGGGYNEQFF. Using reference TRBV9 and TRBJ2-1 for the parts outside the CDR3, the full variable domain is DSGVTQTPKHLITATGQRVTLRCSPRSGDLSVYWYQQSLDQGLQFLIQYYNGEERAKGNILERFSAQQFPDLHSELNLSSLELGDSALYFCASSASRGGGYNEQFFGPGTRLTVL.

V and J are TRBV5-1 and TRBJ2-1, with 13 bases that match TRBD2. The J segment lost 8 bases and the V segment lost 4 bases, leaving 9 bases of the junction unmatched. The germline gives CDR1 SGHRS, CDR2 YFSETQ. CDR3 length: 16 amino acids. CDR3: CASSGRTSGSGDEQFF. DNA for the CDR3: TGCGCCAGCAGCGGAAGGACTAGCGGGAGTGGGGATGAGCAGTTCTTC. Variable domain in full (rest from reference TRBV5-1 and TRBJ2-1): KAGVTQTPRYLIKTRGQQVTLSCSPISGHRSVSWYQQTPGQGLQFLFEYFSETQRNKGNFPGRFSGRQFSNSRSEMNVSTLELGDSALYLCASSGRTSGSGDEQFFGPGTRLTVL.

The chain uses TRBV28 and TRBJ2-7; TRBD1 is a possible D gene (5 bases). V lost 6 bases to trimming and J lost 0 bases, with 15 bases between them. This CDR3 is 15 amino acids long. Germline-derived CDR1 and CDR2 are MDHEN and SYDVKM. The CDR3 nucleotides are TGTGCCAGCAGGGTGGGGCAGGGCGACTCCTACGAGCAGTACTTC. Its translation is CASRVGQGDSYEQYF.

The V and J genes are TRBV7-8 and TRBJ1-1, with D tentatively TRBD1 (5 bases). Trimming left V 1 base short and J 5 bases short, with 11 bases between. CDR1 is SGHVS, CDR2 FQNEAQ, per germline. The CDR3 is made up of 14 amino acids. For the CDR3, the DNA is TGTGCCAGCAGCTTAGGGGCAGGGAGGACTGAAGCTTTCTTT. It is translated as CASSLGAGRTEAFF.

V is TRBV5-1 and J is TRBJ2-7, with D perhaps TRBD2 (6 bases). CDR1 SGHRS and CDR2 YFSETQ come from the germline V gene. The CDR3 covers 14 residues. The germline V and J ends were trimmed by 2 bases and 0 bases, with 9 bases remaining between them. The CDR3 protein is CASSFTGLSYEQYF. The CDR3 DNA sequence: TGCGCCAGCAGCTTTACGGGACTCTCCTACGAGCAGTACTTC.

This chain joins TRBV4-1 and TRBJ2-7, with 8 nucleotides matching TRBD2. This CDR3 spans 17 amino acids. V lost 1 base to trimming and J lost 1 base; unmatched junction nucleotides: 9. The germline V gene has CDR1 MGHRA and CDR2 YSYEKL. DNA for the CDR3: TGCGCCAGCAGCCAAGTATCGGCGGGGGGTTCATCCTACGAGCAGTACTTC. The encoded protein is CASSQVSAGGSSYEQYF.

The V and J genes are TRBV2 and TRBJ1-1; D is perhaps TRBD1 (5 bases). This CDR3 spans 16 amino acids. V gave up 3 bases and J gave up 1 base, with 15 bases separating them. Germline V gene sequence: CDR1 SNHLY, CDR2 FYNNEI. The CDR3 loop reads CASSEGPTVRNTEAFF. The CDR3 bases are TGTGCCAGCAGTGAGGGGCCGACGGTAAGGAACACTGAAGCTTTCTTT.

The rearrangement joins TRBV7-9 to TRBJ1-1, with 8 bases that match TRBD1. J gave up 4 bases and V 1 base, and 8 bases lay outside the gene matches. This CDR3 contains 16 residues. Germline CDR1 and CDR2: SEHNR and FQNEAQ (reference sequence). The CDR3 DNA follows: TGTGCCAGCAGCTTAGGCCAAATACAGGGGGGCACTGAAGCTTTCTTT. This codes for CASSLGQIQGGTEAFF.

The chain recombines TRBV5-1 with TRBJ1-2; D is possibly TRBD1 (6 bases). Germline V gene sequence: CDR1 SGHRS, CDR2 YFSETQ. This CDR3 comprises 13 residues. Trimming stripped 3 bases from V and 4 bases from J, with 10 bases between. This chain's CDR3 is CASSSQGIYGYTF. The CDR3 DNA reads as TGCGCCAGCAGCTCTCAGGGGATCTATGGCTACACCTTC. Full variable domain (rest looked up from reference TRBV5-1 and TRBJ1-2): KAGVTQTPRYLIKTRGQQVTLSCSPISGHRSVSWYQQTPGQGLQFLFEYFSETQRNKGNFPGRFSGRQFSNSRSEMNVSTLELGDSALYLCASSSQGIYGYTFGSGTRLTVV.

The chain joins TRBV6-1 to TRBJ2-1, with a weak D call TRBD1 (6 bases). Germline V gene lookup returns CDR1 MNHNS and CDR2 SASEGT. The length of the CDR3 is 12 residues. V lost 7 bases and J 6 bases, leaving 10 bases between the germline ends. The CDR3 DNA reads as TGTGCCAGCACGGACAGACTCAATGAGCAGTTCTTC. Translation gives CASTDRLNEQFF.

J is TRBJ1-1 and V is TRBV5-1, with 8 positions matching TRBD1. In germline, CDR1 is SGHRS, CDR2 YFSETQ. CDR3 length equals 16 residues. The J segment lost 7 bases and the V segment lost 4 bases, leaving 15 bases of the junction unmatched. The CDR3 nucleotides are TGCGCCAGCAGCCCCGTTTGGACAGGGCCGACGAATGAAGCTTTCTTT. The encoded protein is CASSPVWTGPTNEAFF.

This chain's CDR3 is CASSTSGAAYEQYF. DNA for the CDR3: TGTGCCAGCAGTACTAGCGGGGCCGCCTACGAGCAGTACTTC. The V call is TRBV2, the J call TRBJ2-7; 10 bases agree with TRBD2. Germline-derived CDR1 and CDR2 are SNHLY and FYNNEI. After removal of 5 bases from V and 2 bases from J, the junction contained 3 bases not matched to a gene. This CDR3 comprises 14 residues.

This sequence joins TRBV2 and TRBJ1-6, with D possibly TRBD1 on 5 matching bases. The CDR3 sequence is 10 residues long. The V end lost 4 bases, the J end lost 17 bases, and 9 bases lay between the germline ends. From germline, CDR1 is SNHLY and CDR2 FYNNEI. CDR3 loop: CASSGRVIHF. The CDR3 region has the DNA TGTGCCAGCAGTGGCAGGGTAATCCACTTT.

This clone showed up just a few times. The rearrangement uses TRBV19 and TRBJ2-7; 8 bases match TRBD1. Germline CDR1 LNHDA, CDR2 SQIVND (reference sequence). There are 14 residues in the CDR3. The V and J ends lost 6 bases and 0 bases, in that order; junction bases with no gene match: 4. CDR3 bases: TGTGCCAGTAGCGGACAGGGCGGCTCCTACGAGCAGTACTTC. Translated: CASSGQGGSYEQYF.

The genes are TRBV5-8 and TRBJ1-6, with D unclear. Trimming took off 4 bases at V and 2 bases at J, with 16 bases between the two ends. This CDR3 spans 17 amino acids. The V gene's germline CDR1 is SGHTS and CDR2 YDEGEE. The CDR3 nucleotides read TGTGCCAGCAGCCCCACCCCTCTGGCCGCCTATAATTCACCCCTCCACTTT. This codes for CASSPTPLAAYNSPLHF.

The chain combines TRBV9 with TRBJ2-7; D remains ambiguous. Per the germline V gene, CDR1 is SGDLS and CDR2 is YYNGEE. Trimming removed 4 bases at V and 0 bases at J, with 11 bases between. The CDR3 contains 14 residues. CDR3 nucleotides: TGTGCCAGCAGCCCTAGGTTCGGCTCCTACGAGCAGTACTTC. Amino acid sequence: CASSPRFGSYEQYF.

The chain uses TRBV6-6 and TRBJ2-3; the match to TRBD2 covers 9 bases. J lost 8 bases, V lost 7 bases, and 13 bases had no gene match. CDR1 MNHNY and CDR2 SVGAGI come from the germline V gene (reference sequence). The CDR3 is made up of 15 amino acids. This chain's CDR3 is CASTSASGVSGTQYF. The DNA for the CDR3 is TGTGCCAGCACCTCGGCTAGCGGGGTATCGGGTACGCAGTATTTT.

This sequence joins TRBV5-1 and TRBJ2-2; 7 bases are shared with TRBD1. The CDR3 extends over 16 amino acids. Germline CDR1 reads SGHRS; CDR2 reads YFSETQ. J gave up 3 bases and V 5 bases, and 10 bases lay outside the gene matches. CDR3 sequence (DNA): TGCGCCAGCAGACGCACAGGGGATTCTTACACCGGGGAGCTGTTTTTT. The encoded protein is CASRRTGDSYTGELFF.

The CDR3 sequence is CASSEQGAGSGTIYF. The CDR3 region has the DNA TGTGCCAGCAGTGAACAGGGGGCGGGTTCTGGCACCATATATTTT. The rearrangement links TRBV2 to TRBJ1-3, with TRBD1 identical over 8 bases. V shed 2 bases and J 9 bases; nucleotides not matched to a gene: 9. The CDR3 has 15 residues. Germline V lookup: CDR1 SNHLY, CDR2 FYNNEI. Drawing the rest from reference TRBV2 and TRBJ1-3, the complete variable domain is EPEVTQTPSHQVTQMGQEVILRCVPISNHLYFYWYRQILGQKVEFLVSFYNNEISEKSEIFDDQFSVERPDGSNFTLKIRSTKLEDSAMYFCASSEQGAGSGTIYFGEGSWLTVV.

The V call is TRBV27, the J call TRBJ2-7; TRBD1 is a possible D gene (5 bases). The ends were cut back, 4 bases at V and 3 bases at J, with 10 bases in the middle. The CDR3 is 13 amino acids. Germline CDR1 and CDR2: MNHEY and SMNVEV (reference sequence). The CDR3 DNA sequence: TGTGCCAGCAGTTACTTAAGGGGCTACGAGCAGTACTTC. Amino acid sequence: CASSYLRGYEQYF.

This chain joins TRBV2 and TRBJ2-7, with no clear D. CDR1 SNHLY and CDR2 FYNNEI come from the germline V gene. V was pared by 7 bases and J by 3 bases, with 10 bases between. CDR3 length: 12 residues. The CDR3 DNA sequence: TGTGCCAGCAAAAACAGTAACTACGAGCAGTACTTC. This translates into CASKNSNYEQYF.

This clone occurred once. The gene calls are TRBV6-6 and TRBJ2-1, with D tentatively TRBD2 (6 bases). The V and J ends lost 0 bases and 6 bases respectively, with 12 bases between them. This CDR3 contains 15 residues. Germline values: CDR1 MNHNY, CDR2 SVGAGI (reference sequence). The CDR3 sequence is CASSYSGRGSNEQFF. DNA of the CDR3: TGTGCCAGCAGTTACTCGGGCCGGGGGAGCAATGAGCAGTTCTTC.

The genes are TRBV27 and TRBJ2-4, with D perhaps TRBD2 (6 bases). In germline, CDR1 is MNHEY, CDR2 SMNVEV (reference sequence). Trimming stripped 4 bases from V and 1 base from J, with 14 bases between. This CDR3 has 16 amino acids. CDR3 residues: CASSSPTRVAKNIQYF. In nucleotides, the CDR3 is TGTGCCAGCAGTTCGCCGACTAGAGTGGCCAAAAACATTCAGTACTTC.

This clone came up a few times. This specimen includes other DNA sequences encoding the same CDR3. The chain uses TRBV19 and TRBJ2-5; 9 nucleotides line up with TRBD1. The V and J ends lost 3 bases and 2 bases, in that order; junction bases with no gene match: 1. Germline V gives CDR1 LNHDA, CDR2 SQIVND (reference sequence). The CDR3 runs 14 residues. DNA for the CDR3: TGTGCCAGTAGTATCGGACAGGGGCAAGAGACCCAGTACTTC. It specifies CASSIGQGQETQYF.

The J gene is TRBJ2-5, the V gene TRBV7-2; 14 positions agree with TRBD2. Germline CDR1 SGHTA, CDR2 FQGNSA. The CDR3 runs 15 residues. V trimming: 5 bases; J trimming: 5 bases; junction bases outside the gene matches: 4. DNA for the CDR3: TGTGCCAGCAGCCTCCGGACTAGCGGGAGGGAGACCCAGTACTTC. Protein sequence: CASSLRTSGRETQYF.

This chain connects TRBV15 to TRBJ1-2; the D gene is possibly TRBD1 (5 bases). The CDR3 sequence is 15 residues long. From germline, CDR1 is LNHNV and CDR2 YYDKDF (reference sequence). V shed 1 base and J shed 3 bases, with 12 bases lying between them. The CDR3 DNA reads TGTGCCACCAGCAGAGCTCGGCAGGGTGACTATGGCTACACCTTC. The encoded protein is CATSRARQGDYGYTF.

The genes are TRBV5-6 and TRBJ2-3; TRBD2 agrees at 9 bases. Unmatched junction bases numbered 5, after V lost 0 bases and J lost 3 bases. Germline V gene sequence: CDR1 SGHDT, CDR2 YYEEEE. This CDR3 contains 16 residues. DNA of the CDR3: TGTGCCAGCAGCTTGGGTTCGGGACTAGCAACAGATACGCAGTATTTT. It codes for CASSLGSGLATDTQYF.

The chain recombines TRBV5-1 with TRBJ2-3; 8 nucleotides agree with TRBD1. The V and J ends lost 0 bases and 2 bases, in that order; junction bases with no gene match: 8. The CDR3 contains 17 residues. Germline V gives CDR1 SGHRS, CDR2 YFSETQ. CDR3 loop: CASSLAGTGSPTDTQYF. The CDR3 DNA sequence: TGCGCCAGCAGCTTGGCGGGGACAGGATCCCCCACAGATACGCAGTATTTT.

The rearrangement uses TRBV6-6 and TRBJ1-4; D not certain. This CDR3 contains 15 residues. The germline gives CDR1 MNHNY, CDR2 SVGAGI (reference sequence). Trimming took off 0 bases at V and 8 bases at J, with 13 bases between the two ends. Here the CDR3 DNA reads TGTGCCAGCAGTTACTCGAAGGTAGAGGCGGAAAAACTGTTTTTT. It translates to CASSYSKVEAEKLFF.